A single sample is the source of the 14 T cell receptor beta chains below, sequenced in a study of cytomegalovirus exposure and HLA in healthy donors. With 60 Vbeta and 13 Jbeta primers, the PCR was carried out. TCRdb's copy holds only in-frame clones and misses some; the assay was immunoSEQ multiplex PCR. The sample lists about 180,000 clones, approximately 78% occurring once. The sample was PBMCs. These receptors were collected from a woman in her 50s in good health and CMV-seropositive.

The chain uses TRBV5-6 and TRBJ2-6; perhaps TRBD1 as D (6 bases). V lost 4 bases and J 0 bases, leaving 11 bases between the germline ends. The CDR3 consists of 16 residues. The germline CDR1 and CDR2 sequences are SGHDT and YYEEEE. The DNA of the CDR3 is TGTGCCAGCAGCCGGGACACTTTCTCTGGGGCCAACGTCCTGACTTTC. Protein sequence: CASSRDTFSGANVLTF. Complete variable domain (other parts from reference TRBV5-6 and TRBJ2-6): DAGVTQSPTHLIKTRGQQVTLRCSPKSGHDTVSWYQQALGQGPQFIFQYYEEEERQRGNFPDRFSGHQFPNYSSELNVNALLLGDSALYLCASSRDTFSGANVLTFGAGSRLTVL.

This sequence joins TRBV4-1 and TRBJ2-7; 8 bases match TRBD2. Germline CDR1 reads MGHRA; CDR2 reads YSYEKL. Trimming removed 0 bases from V and 2 bases from J; junction bases left unmatched: 3. This CDR3 region has 15 residues. DNA of the CDR3: TGCGCCAGCAGCCAAGAGTTCGGGGGGGCCTACGAGCAGTACTTC. It translates to CASSQEFGGAYEQYF.

The genes are TRBV2 and TRBJ2-1, with 7 bases that match TRBD2. The V segment lost 5 bases and the J segment 13 bases; nucleotides outside the gene matches: 11. This CDR3 is 13 amino acids long. Germline lookup yields CDR1 SNHLY and CDR2 FYNNEI. The CDR3 DNA is TGTGCCAGCAGTAGGAGGGGAGAGGGACTACAGTTCTTC. It translates to CASSRRGEGLQFF.

This clone was observed once. The chain has TRBV5-1 and TRBJ1-2, with a tentative D call TRBD1 (5 bases). CDR1 is SGHRS, CDR2 YFSETQ, per germline. Trimming stripped 1 base from V and 1 base from J, with 11 bases between. CDR3 length: 15 amino acids. The CDR3 coding sequence is TGCGCCAGCAGCTTGCCAGGGAGGAGTAACTATGGCTACACCTTC. Translating it yields CASSLPGRSNYGYTF.

The chain uses TRBV19 and TRBJ1-6, with D tentatively TRBD1 (5 bases). Trimming pared 5 bases from V and 9 bases from J, leaving 17 bases between. The CDR3 is 15 residues long. Looked up from germline, CDR1 is LNHDA and CDR2 is SQIVND (reference sequence). CDR3 bases: TGTGCCAGTAGTTTCCCCAGGGTCTTATCTTCACCCCTCCACTTT. This translates into CASSFPRVLSSPLHF. Variable domain in full (rest from reference TRBV19 and TRBJ1-6): DGGITQSPKYLFRKEGQNVTLSCEQNLNHDAMYWYRQDPGQGLRLIYYSQIVNDFQKGDIAEGYSVSREKKESFPLTVTSAQKNPTAFYLCASSFPRVLSSPLHFGNGTRLTVT.

CDR3 residues: CASSVDRGTEAFF. The CDR3 DNA follows: TGTGCCAGCAGCGTCGACAGGGGCACTGAAGCTTTCTTT. The rearrangement links TRBV5-4 to TRBJ1-1; 8 bases align to TRBD1. J lost 4 bases, V lost 4 bases, and 3 bases had no gene match. The V gene's germline CDR1 is SGHNT and CDR2 YYREEE (reference sequence). This CDR3 is 13 amino acids long.

The V call is TRBV2, the J call TRBJ1-1; D might be TRBD1 (5 bases). Trimming left V 5 bases short and J 4 bases short, with 11 bases between. The V gene's germline CDR1 is SNHLY and CDR2 FYNNEI. CDR3 length: 13 residues. CDR3: CASSSMGGTEAFF. The CDR3 DNA reads as TGTGCCAGCAGTTCTATGGGGGGCACTGAAGCTTTCTTT.

V gene TRBV7-8 combines with J gene TRBJ1-5; 8 bases align to TRBD1. V lost 1 base to trimming and J lost 7 bases; unmatched junction nucleotides: 6. Germline CDR1 is SGHVS and CDR2 is FQNEAQ. The CDR3 covers 15 residues. Here the CDR3 reads CASSLVLTGAQPQHF. As DNA, the CDR3 is TGTGCCAGCAGCTTAGTGCTGACAGGGGCACAGCCCCAGCATTTT.

The chain couples TRBV2 to TRBJ1-5; D is undetermined. CDR3 size: 13 residues. V lost 4 bases, J lost 7 bases, and 11 bases lay in between. The germline gives CDR1 SNHLY, CDR2 FYNNEI. CDR3: CASSVLTGQPQHF. The DNA for the CDR3 is TGTGCCAGCAGTGTCCTGACGGGGCAGCCCCAGCATTTT. Full variable domain (remainder filled in from reference TRBV2 and TRBJ1-5): EPEVTQTPSHQVTQMGQEVILRCVPISNHLYFYWYRQILGQKVEFLVSFYNNEISEKSEIFDDQFSVERPDGSNFTLKIRSTKLEDSAMYFCASSVLTGQPQHFGDGTRLSIL.

The chain couples TRBV30 to TRBJ2-7; 7 bases are a match to TRBD1. Germline assignment: CDR1 GTSNPN and CDR2 SVGIG (reference sequence). The CDR3 runs to 16 residues. V lost 3 bases to trimming and J lost 4 bases; unmatched junction nucleotides: 15. The CDR3 region has the DNA TGTGCCTGGAGCCTGACAGGGAGTCCTGGGGTGTACGAGCAGTACTTC. Amino acids: CAWSLTGSPGVYEQYF.

The chain carries TRBV5-1 and TRBJ1-6; D gene ambiguous. Trimming took 2 bases from V and 7 from J, leaving 10 bases between them. The CDR3 contains 14 residues. Per the germline V gene, CDR1 is SGHRS and CDR2 is YFSETQ. Here the CDR3 DNA reads TGCGCCAGCAGCTTCGGGTTCGGGAATTCACCCCTCCACTTT. This codes for CASSFGFGNSPLHF.

The chain carries TRBV5-1 and TRBJ1-1, with D perhaps TRBD1 (5 bases). Trimming cost V 2 bases and J 1 base, with 9 bases left between them. The CDR3 spans 14 residues. Germline V gene data show CDR1 as SGHRS and CDR2 as YFSETQ. As DNA, the CDR3 is TGCGCCAGCAGCTTAGACAGCCCGAACACTGAAGCTTTCTTT. Translated, it gives CASSLDSPNTEAFF.

For the CDR3, the DNA is TGTGCCACCAGCAGTCCCACGGGAACGGGACAGGGGGCAGGTACGCAGTATTTT. Translation: CATSSPTGTGQGAGTQYF. The chain links TRBV15 to TRBJ2-3, with 12 bases identical to TRBD1. J gave up 8 bases and V 3 bases, and 15 bases lay outside the gene matches. This CDR3 comprises 18 residues. Germline CDR1 reads LNHNV; CDR2 reads YYDKDF (reference sequence).

V usage is TRBV5-1 and J usage is TRBJ2-7; possible D gene TRBD2, 7 bases. From germline, CDR1 is SGHRS and CDR2 YFSETQ. Trimming took off 5 bases at V and 6 bases at J, with 15 bases between the two ends. The CDR3 spans 13 residues. The CDR3 bases are TGCGCCAGCAGGGAGGGGGGGCGCGCCGAGCAGTACTTC. Protein: CASREGGRAEQYF.